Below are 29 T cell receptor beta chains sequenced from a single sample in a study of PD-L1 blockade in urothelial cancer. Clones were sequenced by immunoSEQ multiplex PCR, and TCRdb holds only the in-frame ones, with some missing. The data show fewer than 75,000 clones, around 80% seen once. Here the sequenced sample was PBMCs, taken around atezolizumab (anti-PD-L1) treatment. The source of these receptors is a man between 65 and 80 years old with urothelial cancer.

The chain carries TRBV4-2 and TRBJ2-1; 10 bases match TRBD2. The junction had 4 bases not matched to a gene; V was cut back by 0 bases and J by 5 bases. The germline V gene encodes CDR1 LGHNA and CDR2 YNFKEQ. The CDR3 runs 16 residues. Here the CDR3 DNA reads TGTGCCAGCAGCCAAGAGTGGACTAGCGGTCACAATGAGCAGTTCTTC. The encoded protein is CASSQEWTSGHNEQFF.

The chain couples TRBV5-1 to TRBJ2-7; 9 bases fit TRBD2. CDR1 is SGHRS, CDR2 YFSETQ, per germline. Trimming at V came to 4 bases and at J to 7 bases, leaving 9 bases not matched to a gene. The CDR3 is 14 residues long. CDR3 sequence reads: CASSQSSGIREQYF. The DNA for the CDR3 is TGCGCCAGCAGCCAATCTAGCGGGATAAGGGAGCAGTACTTC.

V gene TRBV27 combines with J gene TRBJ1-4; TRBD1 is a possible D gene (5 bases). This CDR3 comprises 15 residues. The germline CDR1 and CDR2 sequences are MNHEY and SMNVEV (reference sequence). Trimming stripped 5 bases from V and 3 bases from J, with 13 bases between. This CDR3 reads CASSPGFGANEKLFF. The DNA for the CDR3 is TGTGCCAGCAGTCCAGGGTTCGGAGCTAATGAAAAACTGTTTTTT.

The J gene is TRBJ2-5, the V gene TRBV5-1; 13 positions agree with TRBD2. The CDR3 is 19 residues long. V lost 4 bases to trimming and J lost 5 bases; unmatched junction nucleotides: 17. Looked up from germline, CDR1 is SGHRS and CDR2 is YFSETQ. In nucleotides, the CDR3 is TGCGCCAGCAGCAAAGGACTAGCGGGAGTGGGATTTTTAGGGGAGACCCAGTACTTC. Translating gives CASSKGLAGVGFLGETQYF.

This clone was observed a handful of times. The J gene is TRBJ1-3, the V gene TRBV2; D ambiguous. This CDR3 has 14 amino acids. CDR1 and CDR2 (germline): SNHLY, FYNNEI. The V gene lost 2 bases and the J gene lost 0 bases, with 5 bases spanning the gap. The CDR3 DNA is TGTGCCAGCAGTGAAAGCCCCTCTGGAAACACCATATATTTT. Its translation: CASSESPSGNTIYF.

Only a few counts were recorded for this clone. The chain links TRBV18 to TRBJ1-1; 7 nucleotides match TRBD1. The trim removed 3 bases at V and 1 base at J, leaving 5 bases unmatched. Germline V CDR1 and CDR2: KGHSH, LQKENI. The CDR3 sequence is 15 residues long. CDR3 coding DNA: TGTGCCAGCTCACCGTACAGGGGACCGAACACTGAAGCTTTCTTT. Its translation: CASSPYRGPNTEAFF. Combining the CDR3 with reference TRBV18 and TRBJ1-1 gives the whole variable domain NAGVMQNPRHLVRRRGQEARLRCSPMKGHSHVYWYRQLPEEGLKFMVYLQKENIIDESGMPKERFSAEFPKEGPSILRIQQVVRGDSAAYFCASSPYRGPNTEAFFGQGTRLTVV.

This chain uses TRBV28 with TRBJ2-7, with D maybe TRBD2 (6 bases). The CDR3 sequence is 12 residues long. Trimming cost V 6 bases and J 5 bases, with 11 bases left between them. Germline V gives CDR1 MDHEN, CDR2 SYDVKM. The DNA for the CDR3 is TGTGCCAGCAGGACGGCGGGGCACGAGCAGTACTTC. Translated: CASRTAGHEQYF.

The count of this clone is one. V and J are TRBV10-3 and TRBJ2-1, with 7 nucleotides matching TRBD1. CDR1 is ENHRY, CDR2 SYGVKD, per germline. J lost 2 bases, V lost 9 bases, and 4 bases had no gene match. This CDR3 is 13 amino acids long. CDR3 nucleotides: TGTGCCATTGAGCAGGGGGCCTACAATGAGCAGTTCTTC. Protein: CAIEQGAYNEQFF.

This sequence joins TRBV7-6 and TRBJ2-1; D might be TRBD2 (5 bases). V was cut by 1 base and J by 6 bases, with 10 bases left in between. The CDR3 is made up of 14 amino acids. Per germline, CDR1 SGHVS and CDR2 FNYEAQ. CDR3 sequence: CASSLGGVGNEQFF. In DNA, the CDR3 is TGTGCCAGCAGCTTAGGGGGAGTGGGCAATGAGCAGTTCTTC.

CDR3 in amino acids: CASSRQDRGDEQYF. CDR3 nucleotide sequence: TGCGCCAGCAGCCGGCAGGACAGGGGTGACGAGCAGTACTTC. The J gene is TRBJ2-7, the V gene TRBV4-1, with 9 nucleotides matching TRBD1. The CDR3 length is 14 residues. Germline CDR1 and CDR2: MGHRA and YSYEKL. The V gene end was trimmed by 4 bases and the J gene end by 5 bases; junction bases not matched to a gene: 6.

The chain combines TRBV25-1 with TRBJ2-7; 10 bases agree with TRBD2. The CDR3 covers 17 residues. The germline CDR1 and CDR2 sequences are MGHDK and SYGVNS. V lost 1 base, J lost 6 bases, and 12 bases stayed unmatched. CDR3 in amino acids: CASSESLVGASGSEQYF. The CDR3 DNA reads TGTGCCAGCAGTGAATCCTTGGTGGGCGCTAGCGGGAGCGAGCAGTACTTC.

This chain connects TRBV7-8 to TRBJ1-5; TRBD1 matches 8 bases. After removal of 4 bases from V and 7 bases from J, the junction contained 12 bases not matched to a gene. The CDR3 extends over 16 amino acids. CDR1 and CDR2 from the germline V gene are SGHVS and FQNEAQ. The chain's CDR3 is CASSSGTGEMGQPQHF. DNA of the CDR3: TGTGCCAGCAGCTCCGGGACAGGAGAAATGGGACAGCCCCAGCATTTT.

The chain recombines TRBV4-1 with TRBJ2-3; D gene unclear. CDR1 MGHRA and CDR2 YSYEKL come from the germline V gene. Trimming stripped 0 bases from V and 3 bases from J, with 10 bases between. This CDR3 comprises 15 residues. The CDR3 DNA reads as TGCGCCAGCAGCCAAGATGAGGCTAGAACAGATACGCAGTATTTT. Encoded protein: CASSQDEARTDTQYF.

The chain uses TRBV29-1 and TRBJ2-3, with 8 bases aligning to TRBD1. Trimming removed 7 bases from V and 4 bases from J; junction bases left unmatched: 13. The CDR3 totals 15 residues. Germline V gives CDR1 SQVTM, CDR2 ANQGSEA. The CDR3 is CSATLDRDPPDTQYF. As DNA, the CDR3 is TGCAGCGCCACACTGGACAGGGACCCGCCAGATACGCAGTATTTT.

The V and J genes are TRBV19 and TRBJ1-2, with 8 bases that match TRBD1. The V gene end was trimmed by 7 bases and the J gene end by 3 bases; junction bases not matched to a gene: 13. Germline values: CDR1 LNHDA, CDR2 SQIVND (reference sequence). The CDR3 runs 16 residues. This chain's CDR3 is CASMTRTGGGYYGYTF. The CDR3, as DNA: TGTGCCAGTATGACGCGCACAGGGGGTGGATACTATGGCTACACCTTC.

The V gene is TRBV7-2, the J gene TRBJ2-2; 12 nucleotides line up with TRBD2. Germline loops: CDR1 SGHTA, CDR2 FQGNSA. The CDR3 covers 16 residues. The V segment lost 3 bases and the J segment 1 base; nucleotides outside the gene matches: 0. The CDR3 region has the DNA TGTGCCAGCAGCTTGACTAGCGGGAGGAACACCGGGGAGCTGTTTTTT. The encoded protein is CASSLTSGRNTGELFF. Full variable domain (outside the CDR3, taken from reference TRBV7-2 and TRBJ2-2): GAGVSQSPSNKVTEKGKDVELRCDPISGHTALYWYRQSLGQGLEFLIYFQGNSAPDKSGLPSDRFSAERTGGSVSTLTIQRTQQEDSAVYLCASSLTSGRNTGELFFGEGSRLTVL.

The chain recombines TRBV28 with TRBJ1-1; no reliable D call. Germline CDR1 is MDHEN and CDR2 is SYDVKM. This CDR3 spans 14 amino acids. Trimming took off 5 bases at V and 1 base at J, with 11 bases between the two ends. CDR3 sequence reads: CASSIDNPNTEAFF. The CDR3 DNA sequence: TGTGCCAGCAGTATAGACAATCCGAACACTGAAGCTTTCTTT.

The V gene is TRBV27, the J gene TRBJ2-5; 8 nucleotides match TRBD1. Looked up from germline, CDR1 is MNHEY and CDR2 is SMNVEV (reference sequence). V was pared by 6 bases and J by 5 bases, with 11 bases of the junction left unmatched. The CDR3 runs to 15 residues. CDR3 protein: CASSGQGIAIETQYF. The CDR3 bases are TGTGCCAGCAGCGGACAGGGTATAGCAATCGAGACCCAGTACTTC.

The CDR3 DNA reads TGTGCCAGCAGCGTAGCAGCGGGAGGGAAGTACGAGCAGTACTTC. The encoded protein is CASSVAAGGKYEQYF. J is TRBJ2-7 and V is TRBV9, with 10 bases fitting TRBD2. CDR1 and CDR2 (germline): SGDLS, YYNGEE. The CDR3 is 15 residues long. With V trimmed by 0 bases and J by 4 bases, 4 bases remained unmatched.

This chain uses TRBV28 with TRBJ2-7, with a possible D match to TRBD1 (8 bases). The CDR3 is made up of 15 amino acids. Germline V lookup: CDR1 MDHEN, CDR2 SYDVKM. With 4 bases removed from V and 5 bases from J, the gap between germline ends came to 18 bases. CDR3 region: CASSSSGGGGDEQYF. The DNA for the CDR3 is TGTGCCAGCAGTTCATCAGGGGGCGGGGGCGACGAGCAGTACTTC.

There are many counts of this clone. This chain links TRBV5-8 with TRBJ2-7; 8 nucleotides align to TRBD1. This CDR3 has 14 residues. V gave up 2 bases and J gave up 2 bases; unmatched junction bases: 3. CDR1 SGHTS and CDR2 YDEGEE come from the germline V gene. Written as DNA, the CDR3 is TGTGCCAGCAGCTTACAGGGGGGACCCTACGAGCAGTACTTC. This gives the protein CASSLQGGPYEQYF.

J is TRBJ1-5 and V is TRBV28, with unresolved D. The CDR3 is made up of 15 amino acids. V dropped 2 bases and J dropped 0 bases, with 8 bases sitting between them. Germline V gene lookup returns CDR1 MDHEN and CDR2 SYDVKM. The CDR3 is CASSLTDYSNQPQHF. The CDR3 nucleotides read TGTGCCAGCAGTTTAACCGACTATAGCAATCAGCCCCAGCATTTT.

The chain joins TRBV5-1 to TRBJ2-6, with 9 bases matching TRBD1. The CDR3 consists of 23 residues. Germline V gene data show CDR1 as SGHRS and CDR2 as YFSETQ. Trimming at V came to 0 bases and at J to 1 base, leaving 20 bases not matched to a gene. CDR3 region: CASSLVMQSPGTGFGSGANVLTF. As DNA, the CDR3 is TGCGCCAGCAGCTTGGTTATGCAGAGCCCGGGGACAGGGTTTGGATCTGGGGCCAACGTCCTGACTTTC.

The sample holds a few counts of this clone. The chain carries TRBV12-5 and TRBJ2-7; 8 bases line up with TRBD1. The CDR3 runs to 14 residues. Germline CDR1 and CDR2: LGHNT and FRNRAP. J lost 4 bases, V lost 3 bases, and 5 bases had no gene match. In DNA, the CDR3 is TGTGCTAGTGGTTTTGGACAGGGCAAGTACGAGCAGTACTTC. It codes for CASGFGQGKYEQYF.

CDR3 bases: TGTGCCAGCAGCCCTACAGGGCCGGAGCAGTACTTC. Translated, it gives CASSPTGPEQYF. The rearrangement uses TRBV11-2 and TRBJ2-7, with D tentatively TRBD1 (6 bases). With 5 bases removed from V and 7 bases from J, the gap between germline ends came to 12 bases. Germline V gene lookup returns CDR1 SGHAT and CDR2 FQNNGV. The CDR3 loop spans 12 amino acids.

The CDR3 nucleotides are TGTGCCAGTATGGACCGAGACGGACTTAGCAATCAGCCCCAGCATTTT. Residues: CASMDRDGLSNQPQHF. The chain links TRBV19 to TRBJ1-5, with D uncertain. CDR3 length: 16 amino acids. Trimming cost V 7 bases and J 0 bases, with 16 bases left between them. Germline loops: CDR1 LNHDA, CDR2 SQIVND (reference sequence).

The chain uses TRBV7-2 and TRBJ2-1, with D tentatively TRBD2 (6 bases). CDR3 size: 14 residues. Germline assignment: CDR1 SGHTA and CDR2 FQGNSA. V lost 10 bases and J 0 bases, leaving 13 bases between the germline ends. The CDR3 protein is CATGTVSSYNEQFF. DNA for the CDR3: TGTGCCACGGGGACTGTTAGCTCCTACAATGAGCAGTTCTTC.

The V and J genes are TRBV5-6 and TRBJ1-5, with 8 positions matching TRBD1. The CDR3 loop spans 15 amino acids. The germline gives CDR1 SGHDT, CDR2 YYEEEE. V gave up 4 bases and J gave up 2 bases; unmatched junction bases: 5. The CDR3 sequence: CASSSGQGGNQPQHF. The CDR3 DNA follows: TGTGCCAGCAGCAGTGGACAGGGTGGCAATCAGCCCCAGCATTTT.

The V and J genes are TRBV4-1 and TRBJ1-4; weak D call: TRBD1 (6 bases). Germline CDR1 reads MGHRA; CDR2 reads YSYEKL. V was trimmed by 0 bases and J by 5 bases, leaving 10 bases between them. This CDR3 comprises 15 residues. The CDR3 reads CASSQDGRGNEKLFF. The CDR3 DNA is TGCGCCAGCAGCCAAGATGGGAGGGGGAATGAAAAACTGTTTTTT.